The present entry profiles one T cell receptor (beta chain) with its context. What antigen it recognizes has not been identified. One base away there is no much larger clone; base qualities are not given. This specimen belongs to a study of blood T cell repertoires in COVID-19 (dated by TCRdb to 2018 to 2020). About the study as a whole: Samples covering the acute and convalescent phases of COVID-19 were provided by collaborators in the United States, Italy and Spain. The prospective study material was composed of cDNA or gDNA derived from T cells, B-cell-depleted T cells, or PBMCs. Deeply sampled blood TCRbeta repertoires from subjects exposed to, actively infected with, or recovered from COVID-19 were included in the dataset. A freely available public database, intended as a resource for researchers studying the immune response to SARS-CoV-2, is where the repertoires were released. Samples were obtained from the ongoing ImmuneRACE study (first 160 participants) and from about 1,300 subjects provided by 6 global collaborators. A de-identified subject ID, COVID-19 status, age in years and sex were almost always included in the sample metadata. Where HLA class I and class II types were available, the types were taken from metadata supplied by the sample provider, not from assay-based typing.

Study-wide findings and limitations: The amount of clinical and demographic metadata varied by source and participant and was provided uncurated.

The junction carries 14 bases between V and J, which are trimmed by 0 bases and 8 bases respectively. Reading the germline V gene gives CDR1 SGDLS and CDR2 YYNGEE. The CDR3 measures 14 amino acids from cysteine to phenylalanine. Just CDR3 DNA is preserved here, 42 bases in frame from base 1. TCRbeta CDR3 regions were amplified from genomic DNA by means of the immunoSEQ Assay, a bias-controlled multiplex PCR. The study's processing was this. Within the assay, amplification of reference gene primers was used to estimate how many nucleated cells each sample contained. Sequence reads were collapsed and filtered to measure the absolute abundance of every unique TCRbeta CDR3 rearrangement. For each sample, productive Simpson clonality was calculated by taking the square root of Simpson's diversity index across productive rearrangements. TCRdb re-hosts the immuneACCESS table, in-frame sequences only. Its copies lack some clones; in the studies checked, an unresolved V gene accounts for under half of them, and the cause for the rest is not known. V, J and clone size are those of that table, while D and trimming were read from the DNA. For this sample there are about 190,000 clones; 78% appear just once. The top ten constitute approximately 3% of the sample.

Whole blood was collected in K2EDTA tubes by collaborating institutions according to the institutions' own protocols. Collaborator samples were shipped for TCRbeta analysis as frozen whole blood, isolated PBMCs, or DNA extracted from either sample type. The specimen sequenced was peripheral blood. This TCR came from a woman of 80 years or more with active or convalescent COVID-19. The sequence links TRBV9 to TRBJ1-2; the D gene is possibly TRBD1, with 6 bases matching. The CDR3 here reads CASSVAKQGDGYTF. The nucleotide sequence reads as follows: TGTGCCAGCAGCGTAGCTAAACAGGGTGACGGCTACACCTTC. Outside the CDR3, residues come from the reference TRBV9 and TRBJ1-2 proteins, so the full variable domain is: DSGVTQTPKHLITATGQRVTLRCSPRSGDLSVYWYQQSLDQGLQFLIQYYNGEERAKGNILERFSAQQFPDLHSELNLSSLELGDSALYFCASSVAKQGDGYTFGSGTRLTVV.